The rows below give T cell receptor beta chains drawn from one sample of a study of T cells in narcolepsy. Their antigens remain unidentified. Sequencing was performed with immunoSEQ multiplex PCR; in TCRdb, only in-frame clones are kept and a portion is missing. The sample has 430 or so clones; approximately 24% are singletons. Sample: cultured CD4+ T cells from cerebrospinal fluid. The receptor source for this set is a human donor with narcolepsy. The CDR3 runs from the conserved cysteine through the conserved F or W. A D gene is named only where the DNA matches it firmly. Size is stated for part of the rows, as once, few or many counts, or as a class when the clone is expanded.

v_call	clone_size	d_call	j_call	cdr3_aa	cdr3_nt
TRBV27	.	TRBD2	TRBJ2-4	CASQDRSLRVAGGPMIQYF	TGTGCCAGCCAGGACAGATCTCTAAGGGTAGCGGGGGGGCCAATGATTCAGTACTTC
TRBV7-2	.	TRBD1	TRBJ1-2	CASSVGQATYGYTF	TGTGCCAGCAGCGTGGGACAGGCAACGTATGGCTACACCTTC
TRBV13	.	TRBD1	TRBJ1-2	CASSVGQATYGYTF	TGTGCCAGCAGCGTGGGACAGGCAACGTATGGCTACACCTTC
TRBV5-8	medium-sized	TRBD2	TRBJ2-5	CASSPGLAGQETQYF	TGTGCCAGCAGCCCGGGACTAGCGGGACAAGAGACCCAGTACTTC
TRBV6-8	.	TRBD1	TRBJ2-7	CASSRWTGAYEQYF	TGTGCCAGCAGTAGGTGGACAGGGGCCTACGAGCAGTACTTC
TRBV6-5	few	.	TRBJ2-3	CASSLQSDTQYF	TGTGCCAGCAGTTTGCAGTCAGATACGCAGTATTTT
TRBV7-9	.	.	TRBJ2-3	CASRGVGTDTQYF	TGTGCCAGCAGGGGGGTGGGGACAGATACGCAGTATTTT
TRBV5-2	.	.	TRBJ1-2	CASSVGQATYGYTF	TGTGCCAGCAGCGTGGGACAGGCAACGTATGGCTACACCTTC
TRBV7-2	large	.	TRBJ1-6	CASSANGGGSPLHF	TGTGCCAGCAGTGCCAACGGGGGGGGTTCACCCCTCCACTTT
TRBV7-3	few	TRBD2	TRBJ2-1	CASVLAGGSNEQFF	TGTGCCAGCGTGCTAGCGGGGGGTAGTAATGAGCAGTTCTTC
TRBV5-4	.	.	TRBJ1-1	CASSLRGGTEAFF	TGTGCCAGCAGCCTACGGGGGGGGACTGAAGCTTTCTTT
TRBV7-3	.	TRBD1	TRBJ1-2	CASSAFIPGQGSLNYGYTF	TGTGCCAGCAGCGCCTTCATTCCGGGACAGGGGTCATTGAACTATGGCTACACCTTC
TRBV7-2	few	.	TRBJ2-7	CASSLWGDNEQYF	TGTGCCAGCAGCTTATGGGGGGACAACGAGCAGTACTTC
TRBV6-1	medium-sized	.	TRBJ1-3	CASSLNRWTGNTIYF	TGTGCCAGCAGTTTGAATCGGTGGACTGGAAACACCATATATTTT
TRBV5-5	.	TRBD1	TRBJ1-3	CASSLGVSQGAGNTIYF	TGTGCCAGCAGCTTGGGAGTTAGCCAGGGGGCCGGAAACACCATATATTTT
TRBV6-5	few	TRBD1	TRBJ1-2	CASIRDRGSGGYTF	TGTGCCAGCATACGGGACAGGGGAAGTGGTGGCTACACCTTC
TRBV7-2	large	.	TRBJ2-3	CASSLGRGATDTQYF	TGTGCCAGCAGCCTTGGGCGGGGAGCCACAGATACGCAGTATTTT
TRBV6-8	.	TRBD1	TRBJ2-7	CASSTGGGYEQYF	TGTGCCAGCAGTACAGGGGGCGGCTACGAGCAGTACTTC
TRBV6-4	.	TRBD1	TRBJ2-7	CASSRWTGAYEQYF	TGTGCCAGCAGTAGGTGGACAGGGGCCTACGAGCAGTACTTC
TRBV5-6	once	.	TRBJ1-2	CASSEYVNYGYTF	TGTGCCAGCAGCGAATACGTAAACTATGGCTACACCTTC
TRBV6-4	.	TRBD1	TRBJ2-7	CASSRWTGAYEQYF	TGTGCCAGCAGTAGGTGGACAGGGGCCTACGAGCAGTACTTC
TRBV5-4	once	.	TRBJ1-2	CASTPAIPGKTYGYTF	TGTGCCAGCACTCCCGCCATACCAGGAAAGACCTATGGCTACACCTTC
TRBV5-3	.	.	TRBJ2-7	CASSLWGDNEQYF	TGTGCCAGCAGCTTATGGGGGGACAACGAGCAGTACTTC
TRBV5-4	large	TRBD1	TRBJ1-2	CASSVGQATYGYTF	TGTGCCAGCAGCGTGGGACAGGCAACGTATGGCTACACCTTC